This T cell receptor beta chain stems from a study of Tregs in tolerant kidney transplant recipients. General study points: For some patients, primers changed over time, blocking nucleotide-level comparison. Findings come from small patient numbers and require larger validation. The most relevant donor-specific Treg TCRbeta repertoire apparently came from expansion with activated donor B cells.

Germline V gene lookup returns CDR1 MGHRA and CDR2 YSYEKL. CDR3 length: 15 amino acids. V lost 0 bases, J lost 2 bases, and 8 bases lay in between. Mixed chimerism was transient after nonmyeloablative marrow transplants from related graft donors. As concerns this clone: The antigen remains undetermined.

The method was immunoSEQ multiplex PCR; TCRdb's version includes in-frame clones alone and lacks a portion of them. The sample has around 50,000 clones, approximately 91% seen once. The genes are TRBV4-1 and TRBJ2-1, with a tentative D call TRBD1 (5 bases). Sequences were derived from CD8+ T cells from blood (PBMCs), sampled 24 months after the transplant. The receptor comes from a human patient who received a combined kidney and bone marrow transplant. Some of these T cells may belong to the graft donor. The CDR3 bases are TGCGCCAGCAGCCAAGATGCAGGGACCTACAATGAGCAGTTCTTC. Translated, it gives CASSQDAGTYNEQFF.